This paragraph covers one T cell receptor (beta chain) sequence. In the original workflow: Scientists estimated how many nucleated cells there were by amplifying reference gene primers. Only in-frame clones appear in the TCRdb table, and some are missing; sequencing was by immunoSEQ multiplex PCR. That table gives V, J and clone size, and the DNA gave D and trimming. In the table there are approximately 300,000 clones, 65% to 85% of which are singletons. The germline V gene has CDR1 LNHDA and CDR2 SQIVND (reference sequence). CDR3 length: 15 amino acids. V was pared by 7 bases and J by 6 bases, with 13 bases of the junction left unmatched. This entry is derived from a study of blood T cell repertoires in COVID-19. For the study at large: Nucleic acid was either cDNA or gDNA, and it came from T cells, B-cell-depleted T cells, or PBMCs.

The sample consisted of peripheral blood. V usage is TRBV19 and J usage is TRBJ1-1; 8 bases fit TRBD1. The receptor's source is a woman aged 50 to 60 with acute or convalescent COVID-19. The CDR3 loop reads CASINRGGQGAEAFF. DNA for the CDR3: TGTGCCAGTATCAACAGGGGGGGGCAGGGAGCTGAAGCTTTCTTT.